The source of this TCR beta chain is a study of molecular identifiers for immune sequencing clone quantification. About the study: Four portions were sequenced after RNA from 20,000 or 100,000 naive CD8 cells was split five ways in replicates. The study, taken as a whole, reports: Clones with over 20 RNA copies captured over 97% of effector molecules but under 1% of naive ones.

A CD8+CD4-CCR7+CD45RA+ phenotype served as the sorting definition for naive CD8 T cells. CDR1 is MNHEY and CDR2 is SVGEGT in the germline V gene. The CDR3 loop spans 14 amino acids. J gave up 3 bases and V 8 bases, and 8 bases lay outside the gene matches. This clonotype is labeled as medium-sized (0.01 to 0.1%). Its matching antigen is unknown. The authors built bulk TCR libraries by previously described methods with listed TCR primers. TCRdb reprocessed the PCR reads via MiXCR and lists one record per CDR3 protein. The data show 10,000 or so distinct CDR3 sequences, about a fifth seen once. This clonotype was obtained from a human donor in good health. Some libraries in this study had Jurkat cell RNA spiked in. The chain links TRBV6-2 or TRBV6-3 to TRBJ2-7; 9 nucleotides line up with TRBD1. The sequenced material came from naive CD8+ T cells from blood, with Jurkat cell RNA spiked in. Documented subset: FACS-sorted CD8+CD4-CCR7+CD45RA+ naive T cells. CDR3 nucleotides: TGTGCCAGCCTCGGCTCGACAGGGGGCTACGAGCAGTACTTC. Its protein is CASLGSTGGYEQYF.